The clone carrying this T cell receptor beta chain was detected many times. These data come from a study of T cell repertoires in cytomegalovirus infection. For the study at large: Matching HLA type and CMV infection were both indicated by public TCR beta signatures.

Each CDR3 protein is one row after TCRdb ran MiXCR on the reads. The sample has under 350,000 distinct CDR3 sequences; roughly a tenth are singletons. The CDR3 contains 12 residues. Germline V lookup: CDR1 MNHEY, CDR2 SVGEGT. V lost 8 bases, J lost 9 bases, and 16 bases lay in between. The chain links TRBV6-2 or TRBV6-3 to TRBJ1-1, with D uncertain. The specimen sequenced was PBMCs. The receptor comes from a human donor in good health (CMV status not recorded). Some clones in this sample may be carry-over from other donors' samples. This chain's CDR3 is CASRTSPQKAFF. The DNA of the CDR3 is TGTGCCAGCCGCACCTCACCTCAGAAAGCTTTCTTT.